The rows below give T cell receptor beta chains drawn from one sample of a study of cytomegalovirus exposure and HLA in healthy donors. TCRdb's table, derived via immunoSEQ multiplex PCR, lists solely in-frame clones and lacks some. The sample contains about 200,000 clones, 80% of which appear only once. Material: PBMCs. The receptors were sampled from a woman aged 40 to 50 in good health and CMV-seronegative. CDR3s include the opening cysteine and the closing phenylalanine or tryptophan. D genes are given only for firm matches. Rows may omit the clone size; those that give it use once, few, many or a size class.

>.|TRBJ2-2|.|TRBV27
CASSLYAGLGPELLFF
TGTGCCAGCAGTTTATACGCGGGACTCGGCCCTGAGTTGCTGTTTTTT
>TRBD2|TRBJ2-5|.|TRBV7-2
CASSPRREAETQYF
TGTGCCAGCAGCCCGCGGCGGGAGGCAGAGACCCAGTACTTC
>.|TRBJ1-1|.|TRBV19
CASSAQSGFNTEAFF
TGTGCCAGTAGTGCCCAGAGCGGATTCAACACTGAAGCTTTCTTT
>.|TRBJ1-4|.|TRBV4-3
CASSQDPRDDEKLFF
TGCGCCAGCAGCCAAGATCCCAGGGATGATGAAAAACTGTTTTTT
>TRBD1|TRBJ1-4|.|TRBV5-4
CASSLGGGRTATNEKLFF
TGTGCCAGCAGCTTGGGAGGGGGCAGGACAGCAACTAATGAAAAACTGTTTTTT
>.|TRBJ2-1|.|TRBV30
CASSETSISNEQFF
TGTGCCTCCTCGGAGACTAGTATAAGCAATGAGCAGTTCTTC
>TRBD2|TRBJ2-3|.|TRBV7-7
CASSLGGLGLAGGDTQYF
TGTGCTAGCAGCCTAGGGGGCCTGGGACTAGCTGGGGGAGATACGCAGTATTTT
>.|TRBJ1-3|.|TRBV6-1
CASSEGSGRGNTIYF
TGTGCCAGCAGTGAAGGCTCGGGAAGGGGAAACACCATATATTTT
>.|TRBJ1-2|.|TRBV7-9
CASSFPGGSYGYTF
TGTGCCAGCAGCTTTCCGGGAGGAAGCTATGGCTACACCTTC
>TRBD1|TRBJ2-2|.|TRBV5-1
CASSLESGGISGELFF
TGCGCCAGCAGCTTGGAATCAGGGGGCATCTCCGGGGAGCTGTTTTTT
>TRBD1|TRBJ1-1|.|TRBV7-3
CASSLGQQNTEAFF
TGTGCCAGCAGCCTGGGACAGCAGAACACTGAAGCTTTCTTT
>TRBD1|TRBJ2-7|.|TRBV11-2
CASRRQAGQGYEQYF
TGTGCCAGCAGACGCCAGGCGGGACAGGGCTACGAGCAGTACTTC
>TRBD1|TRBJ2-6|.|TRBV13
CASSRSPGTGPSGANVLTF
TGTGCCAGCAGCAGATCCCCCGGGACAGGGCCCTCTGGGGCCAACGTCCTGACTTTC
>.|TRBJ2-3|.|TRBV7-2
CASSLVSGSPDTQYF
TGTGCCAGCAGCTTAGTTTCCGGGAGTCCCGATACGCAGTATTTT
>.|TRBJ2-1|once|TRBV2
CASSSGLYQQFF
TGTGCCAGCAGTAGCGGTCTCTATCAGCAGTTCTTC
>TRBD1|TRBJ1-2|.|TRBV4-3
CASSQELSGQGAYGYTF
TGCGCCAGCAGCCAAGAACTCTCGGGACAGGGGGCCTATGGCTACACCTTC
>TRBD1|TRBJ2-4|.|TRBV29-1
CSVRQGAAKNIQYF
TGCAGCGTGCGACAGGGGGCTGCTAAAAACATTCAGTACTTC
>TRBD1|TRBJ1-1|.|TRBV6-5
CASRTDRGFTEAFF
TGTGCCAGCAGAACGGACAGGGGGTTCACTGAAGCTTTCTTT
>TRBD1|TRBJ1-4|.|TRBV2
CASSVRQGTNEKLFF
TGTGCCAGCAGTGTCAGACAGGGGACTAATGAAAAACTGTTTTTT
>TRBD1|TRBJ1-1|few|TRBV11-3
CASSLRPGQEETFF
TGTGCCAGCAGCCTAAGACCGGGACAGGAAGAAACTTTCTTT
>.|TRBJ1-1|.|TRBV6-6
CASSYRQLNTEAFF
TGTGCCAGCAGTTACAGACAGCTGAACACTGAAGCTTTCTTT
>.|TRBJ1-1|.|TRBV20-1
CSASQGTEAFF
TGCAGTGCTAGTCAGGGCACTGAAGCTTTCTTT
>.|TRBJ1-1|once|TRBV7-2
CASSLDQDTEAFF
TGTGCCAGCAGCTTAGATCAGGACACAGAAGCTTTCTTT
>.|TRBJ2-7|.|TRBV5-4
CASSLGSGDEQYF
TGTGCCAGCAGCTTGGGATCAGGGGATGAGCAGTACTTC
>TRBD2|TRBJ2-1|.|TRBV5-1
CASSLDRLAGYNEQFF
TGCGCCAGCAGCTTGGATAGACTAGCAGGCTACAATGAGCAGTTCTTC
>.|TRBJ2-2|.|TRBV27
CASSTEGGELFF
TGTGCCAGCAGCACGGAGGGCGGGGAGCTGTTTTTT